This T cell receptor (beta chain) derives from a study of T cell responses to AZD1222 COVID-19 vaccine. The study, taken as a whole, reports: Unmutated variant regions reportedly attract nearly half of all spike-specific TCRs.

This clone came up once. What it recognizes is unknown. Method: immunoSEQ multiplex PCR; TCRdb's copy keeps in-frame clones and lacks some. The repertoire has some 150,000 clones, roughly 84% of them found once; the top ten carry about 5%. From germline, CDR1 is SGHNT and CDR2 YENEEA. Trimming took off 7 bases at V and 2 bases at J, with 7 bases between the two ends. The CDR3 has 12 amino acids. The sequence was collected from an adult who received the AZD1222 COVID-19 vaccine. The specimen comprised peripheral blood, sampled 28 days after the second AZD1222 dose. The chain uses TRBV11-3 and TRBJ2-3, with D uncertain. The CDR3 spells CASKGFTDTQYF. The CDR3 nucleotides are TGTGCCAGCAAAGGTTTCACAGATACGCAGTATTTT. Combining the CDR3 with reference TRBV11-3 and TRBJ2-3 gives the whole variable domain EAGVVQSPRYKIIEKKQPVAFWCNPISGHNTLYWYLQNLGQGPELLIRYENEEAVDDSQLPKDRFSAERLKGVDSTLKIQPAELGDSAVYLCASKGFTDTQYFGPGTRLTVL.